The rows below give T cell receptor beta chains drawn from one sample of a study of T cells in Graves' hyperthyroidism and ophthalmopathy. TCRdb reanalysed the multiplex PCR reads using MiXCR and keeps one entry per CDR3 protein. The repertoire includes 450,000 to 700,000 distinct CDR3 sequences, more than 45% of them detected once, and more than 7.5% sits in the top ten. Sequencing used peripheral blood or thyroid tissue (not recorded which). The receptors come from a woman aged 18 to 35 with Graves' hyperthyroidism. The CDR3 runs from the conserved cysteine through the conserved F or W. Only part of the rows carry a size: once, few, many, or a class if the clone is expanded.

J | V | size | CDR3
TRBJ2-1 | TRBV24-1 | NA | CATSARVSYNEQFF
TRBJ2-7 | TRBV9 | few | CASSDGTGFYEQYF
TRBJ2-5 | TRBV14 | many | CASSQSWGRLQETQYF
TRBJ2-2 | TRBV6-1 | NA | CASSYSSGWATGELFF
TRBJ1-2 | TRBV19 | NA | CASSINRGSYGYTF
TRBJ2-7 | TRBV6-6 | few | CASSYSLSGYEQYF
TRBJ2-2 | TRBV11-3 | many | CASSSLAGDGTGELFF
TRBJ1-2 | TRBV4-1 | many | CASSLSLSDRGPGYTF
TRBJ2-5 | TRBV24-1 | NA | CATSQPGLATQYF
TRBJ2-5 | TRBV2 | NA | CASSEGQMNQYF
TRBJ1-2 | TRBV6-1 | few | CAGSEGGGGYTF